Following are 16 T cell receptor beta chains from one sample sequenced in a study of cytomegalovirus exposure and HLA in healthy donors (dated by TCRdb to 2016 to 2017). The protocol used for the library was the immunoSEQ multiplex PCR assay. The multiplex PCR relied on a mix of 60 forward primers for TCR Vbeta segments and 13 reverse primers for TCR Jbeta segments. The table was pulled from immuneACCESS by TCRdb, which kept in-frame rearrangements only. Such tables lose some clones; where checked, under half of the loss comes from unresolved V genes, and the rest has no known cause. The sample has more than 95,000 clones on record, around 78% of them singletons. The biggest ten clones account for about 4.4% of the sample. Sequencing used PBMCs. The source is a man aged 55 to 70 in good health and CMV-seropositive.

The rearrangement uses TRBV30 and TRBJ1-1; possibly TRBD1 for D (6 bases). From germline, CDR1 is GTSNPN and CDR2 SVGIG (reference sequence). The CDR3 extends over 17 amino acids. Trimming removed 1 base at V and 0 bases at J, with 18 bases between. DNA of the CDR3: TGTGCCTGGAGTGATAATTATAGGGGGTTCATGAACACTGAAGCTTTCTTT. Its translation: CAWSDNYRGFMNTEAFF.

The chain is built from TRBV18 and TRBJ1-6; D not certain. The CDR3 is 17 residues long. V lost 1 base and J lost 0, with 10 bases in between. Germline CDR1 is KGHSH and CDR2 is LQKENI. The CDR3 DNA reads as TGTGCCAGCTCACCACGGGGAGGTCTCTCCTATAATTCACCCCTCCACTTT. The encoded protein is CASSPRGGLSYNSPLHF.

This chain connects TRBV5-4 to TRBJ2-7, with 10 bases lining up with TRBD1. The CDR3 covers 16 residues. CDR1 and CDR2 (germline): SGHNT, YYREEE (reference sequence). V was pared by 3 bases and J by 6 bases, with 12 bases of the junction left unmatched. The CDR3 DNA is TGTGCCAGCAGCTGGCAGAGCCGGGGACAGGGGCCCGAGCAGTACTTC. Its translation is CASSWQSRGQGPEQYF. Full variable domain (remainder filled in from reference TRBV5-4 and TRBJ2-7): ETGVTQSPTHLIKTRGQQVTLRCSSQSGHNTVSWYQQALGQGPQFIFQYYREEENGRGNFPPRFSGLQFPNYSSELNVNALELDDSALYLCASSWQSRGQGPEQYFGPGTRLTVT.

The gene calls are TRBV5-1 and TRBJ2-3; D gene uncertain. The CDR3 sequence is 15 residues long. Trimming stripped 3 bases from V and 3 bases from J, with 14 bases between. Germline V gene sequence: CDR1 SGHRS, CDR2 YFSETQ. This chain's CDR3 is CASSSSVITTDTQYF. CDR3 nucleotide sequence: TGCGCCAGCAGCTCGAGCGTCATTACGACAGATACGCAGTATTTT.

The chain has TRBV7-3 and TRBJ1-2; TRBD1 matches 9 bases. After removal of 5 bases from V and 6 bases from J, the junction contained 19 bases not matched to a gene. Germline V gene data show CDR1 as SGHTA and CDR2 as FQGTGA. This CDR3 is 18 amino acids long. The CDR3, as DNA: TGTGCCAGCAGCAGTACCGTCTGGGACAGGGAAAAGGGGAATGGCTACACCTTC. Residues: CASSSTVWDREKGNGYTF.

The chain joins TRBV28 to TRBJ1-6; D not resolved. This CDR3 contains 11 residues. From germline, CDR1 is MDHEN and CDR2 SYDVKM. Trimming took off 7 bases at V and 8 bases at J, with 6 bases between the two ends. The DNA of the CDR3 is TGTGCCAGCAACGGGTATTCACCCCTCCACTTT. It translates to CASNGYSPLHF.

J is TRBJ2-5 and V is TRBV6-1; possible D gene TRBD1, 5 bases. Germline V gene lookup returns CDR1 MNHNS and CDR2 SASEGT. Trimming pared 7 bases from V and 4 bases from J, leaving 13 bases between. This CDR3 is 13 amino acids long. The CDR3 sequence is CASIQVQGETQYF. The CDR3 bases are TGTGCCAGCATTCAGGTTCAGGGAGAGACCCAGTACTTC.

V usage is TRBV11-2 and J usage is TRBJ1-3; a possible D gene is TRBD1 (6 bases). The CDR3 contains 14 residues. V shed 9 bases and J shed 0 bases, with 12 bases lying between them. Germline V gene lookup returns CDR1 SGHAT and CDR2 FQNNGV. CDR3 loop: CASRGGFSGNTIYF. For the CDR3, the DNA is TGTGCCAGTAGGGGGGGATTCTCTGGAAACACCATATATTTT.

The rearrangement uses TRBV25-1 and TRBJ2-5; no clear D. The DNA end is a closer match to TRBJ2-7, so the J assignment may be wrong. The germline V gene has CDR1 MGHDK and CDR2 SYGVNS. The CDR3 is 11 amino acids. CDR3 amino acids: CASSGIYEQYF. The CDR3, as DNA: TGTGCCAGCAGCGGTATCTACGAGCAGTACTTC.

With regard to this clone: The junction departs from the called germline gene at one end, perhaps through a read error. The V and J genes are TRBV7-7 and TRBJ2-5, with TRBD1 matching 9 bases. Looked up from germline, CDR1 is SSHAT and CDR2 is FNYEAQ (reference sequence). The CDR3 runs 15 residues. DNA for the CDR3: TGTGCTAGCAGCCAAACAGGGGGCGGGGAAGAGACCCAGTACTTC. Amino acid sequence: CASSQTGGGEETQYF.

This clone was seen once. Sequence at one end of the junction differs from germline and may be a read error. This chain uses TRBV15 with TRBJ1-2, with 7 bases identical to TRBD1. Germline V lookup: CDR1 LNHNV, CDR2 YYDKDF (reference sequence). The length of the CDR3 is 16 residues. The CDR3 nucleotides read TGTGCCACCAGCAGAGGGGGTGAGGGGGCAGGTTATGGCTACCCCTTC. The encoded protein is CATSRGGEGAGYGYPF.

In its sample, this clone was seen a few times. The chain employs TRBV5-1 and TRBJ1-2; D remains ambiguous. The CDR3 totals 15 residues. From germline, CDR1 is SGHRS and CDR2 YFSETQ. The V and J ends lost 1 base and 3 bases respectively, with 13 bases between them. The chain's CDR3 is CASSLSGKPDYGYTF. CDR3 in DNA: TGCGCCAGCAGCTTGTCAGGCAAACCGGACTATGGCTACACCTTC.

The chain employs TRBV5-1 and TRBJ2-3; TRBD2 is a possible D gene (6 bases). The CDR3 totals 17 residues. Trimming left V 4 bases short and J 4 bases short, with 22 bases between. CDR1 and CDR2 (germline): SGHRS, YFSETQ. CDR3 region: CASSPRLVAGGADTQYF. The CDR3 DNA reads TGCGCCAGCAGCCCCCGTTTGGTAGCCGGGGGTGCAGATACGCAGTATTTT.

This chain uses TRBV4-1 with TRBJ2-5, with no clear D. The CDR3 spans 13 residues. CDR1 is MGHRA, CDR2 YSYEKL, per germline. V was shortened by 4 bases and J by 1 base, with 7 bases between the two germline ends. CDR3 sequence reads: CASSRRVQETQYF. For the CDR3, the DNA is TGCGCCAGCAGCCGCCGGGTCCAAGAGACCCAGTACTTC.

This chain links TRBV5-1 with TRBJ1-6; D is possibly TRBD1 (6 bases). The length of the CDR3 is 18 residues. Germline loops: CDR1 SGHRS, CDR2 YFSETQ. With 4 bases removed from V and 0 bases from J, the gap between germline ends came to 17 bases. The chain's CDR3 is CASSPGTFLSSYNSPLHF. The DNA of the CDR3 is TGCGCCAGCAGCCCCGGGACATTCCTGAGCTCCTATAATTCACCCCTCCACTTT.

This clone was counted between two and nine times. This chain joins TRBV7-9 and TRBJ1-4, with no clear D. Germline-derived CDR1 and CDR2 are SEHNR and FQNEAQ (reference sequence). Trimming took 1 base from V and 5 from J, leaving 8 bases between them. The CDR3 runs to 14 residues. The CDR3: CASSLGQNNEKLFF. The CDR3 bases are TGTGCCAGCAGCTTAGGGCAGAACAATGAAAAACTGTTTTTT.